One and the same sample provided the 8 T cell receptor beta chains below, sequenced in a study of blood T cell repertoires in COVID-19. Measured with immunoSEQ multiplex PCR; TCRdb has only the in-frame clones, and not every one. The profile shows about 200,000 clones, approximately 84% of them singletons. Material: peripheral blood. All receptors come from an elderly woman with acute or convalescent COVID-19.

This chain uses TRBV20-1 with TRBJ1-4; 7 bases align to TRBD1. Unmatched junction bases numbered 1, after V lost 5 bases and J lost 7 bases. The CDR3 consists of 11 residues. The V gene's germline CDR1 is DFQATT and CDR2 SNEGSKA (reference sequence). As DNA, the CDR3 is TGCAGTGCTTCAGGGGGTGAAAAACTGTTTTTT. Protein product: CSASGGEKLFF.

The rearrangement joins TRBV18 to TRBJ2-3; 11 positions match TRBD2. V trimming: 8 bases; J trimming: 6 bases; junction bases outside the gene matches: 13. The V gene's germline CDR1 is KGHSH and CDR2 LQKENI. The CDR3 is made up of 16 amino acids. CDR3 protein: CASALTSGSYPDTQYF. The CDR3 nucleotides are TGTGCCAGCGCCCTAACTAGCGGGAGTTACCCTGATACGCAGTATTTT.

This chain connects TRBV6-5 to TRBJ2-7; D uncertain. This CDR3 spans 14 amino acids. CDR1 is MNHEY, CDR2 SVGAGI, per germline. The V end was cut by 7 bases, the J end by 3 bases, with 16 bases between. The chain's CDR3 is CASTMGSRHYEQYF. As DNA, the CDR3 is TGTGCCAGCACCATGGGTTCGAGACACTACGAGCAGTACTTC.

The rearrangement uses TRBV19 and TRBJ2-1, with D maybe TRBD2 (6 bases). Trimming shortened V by 3 bases and J by 1 base, and 19 bases separated the two germline ends. CDR3 length: 18 amino acids. Germline loops: CDR1 LNHDA, CDR2 SQIVND (reference sequence). The CDR3 region is CASSIDVSGNPSYNEQFF. Here the CDR3 DNA reads TGTGCCAGTAGTATTGATGTTAGCGGAAACCCATCCTACAATGAGCAGTTCTTC.

This chain connects TRBV3-1 (or the pseudogene TRBV3-2) to TRBJ1-1, with 8 bases fitting TRBD1. The CDR3 runs 12 residues. V gave up 2 bases and J gave up 8 bases; unmatched junction bases: 1. Germline V CDR1 and CDR2: LGHDT, YNNKEL (reference sequence). The CDR3, as DNA: TGTGCCAGCAGCCAAAGGGACAGGGAAGCTTTCTTT. This codes for CASSQRDREAFF.

The rearrangement joins TRBV6-2 or TRBV6-3 to TRBJ2-5; 8 bases map to TRBD2. The CDR3 loop spans 15 amino acids. Trimming removed 2 bases from V and 2 bases from J; junction bases left unmatched: 4. Per germline, CDR1 MNHEY and CDR2 SVGEGT. The CDR3 here is CASSYPAGDQETQYF. The CDR3 coding sequence is TGTGCCAGCAGTTACCCAGCGGGAGATCAAGAGACCCAGTACTTC.

The chain employs TRBV6-1 and TRBJ2-1, with a weak D call TRBD2 (6 bases). V was trimmed by 2 bases and J by 0 bases, leaving 17 bases between them. This CDR3 is 18 amino acids long. Germline CDR1 MNHNS, CDR2 SASEGT. The CDR3 loop reads CASSERGGGSSSYNEQFF. In DNA form, the CDR3 reads TGTGCCAGCAGTGAAAGGGGAGGAGGATCGAGCTCCTACAATGAGCAGTTCTTC.

The J gene is TRBJ2-5, the V gene TRBV6-2 or TRBV6-3; D might be TRBD2 (5 bases). The CDR3 loop spans 16 amino acids. Trimming pared 2 bases from V and 4 bases from J, leaving 17 bases between. The V gene's germline CDR1 is MNHEY and CDR2 SVGEGT. The CDR3 loop is CASSYMGVAAGETQYF. In DNA, the CDR3 is TGTGCCAGCAGTTACATGGGAGTTGCGGCCGGAGAGACCCAGTACTTC.